The entry that follows covers one T cell receptor (beta chain) sequence. What it recognizes is unknown. The record originates from a study of response to subunit inactivated influenza vaccine. MiXCR, run by TCRdb on the RT-PCR reads, gives a single entry per CDR3 protein. The repertoire includes around 530,000 distinct CDR3 sequences, about 11% of them detected once, and 10% sits in the top ten. The CDR3 covers 14 residues. The V and J ends lost 3 bases and 0 bases respectively, with 9 bases between them. Germline assignment: CDR1 ENHRY and CDR2 SYGVKD. General observations from the study: Authors suggested each seasonal flu vaccination may recruit only limited numbers of new T cells.

The sequences come from PBMCs from blood, collected on the day of vaccination. The rearrangement uses TRBV10-3 and TRBJ2-7; D is ambiguous. This receptor was obtained from a man aged 50-60 years who received an inactivated influenza vaccine. The CDR3, as DNA: TGTGCCATCAGTGACGGGCGCGCCTCCTACGAGCAGTACTTC. This sequence encodes CAISDGRASYEQYF.